Listed below are T cell receptor beta chains from one sample, sequenced in a study of Ad26.COV2.S vaccination and SARS-CoV-2 variants. The assay was immunoSEQ multiplex PCR, and TCRdb's table has in-frame clones only and misses some. Of hundreds of thousands of clones in the sample, 87% are singletons; the top ten hold roughly 3.5%. The material sequenced was peripheral blood, taken in a trial of Ad26.COV2.S vaccine versus placebo. The receptors were sampled from a person aged 18-60 years who received the Ad26.COV2.S COVID-19 vaccine or a placebo. The CDR3 runs from the conserved cysteine through the conserved F or W. The D gene is left open where the match is weak. Size is omitted from some rows. Given values are once, few, many or a class for expanded clones.

-,TRBJ2-2,-,TRBV15,CATSRLGTGELFF,TGTGCCACCAGCCGCCTCGGAACCGGGGAGCTGTTTTTT
TRBD1,TRBJ1-1,-,TRBV28,CASSPGQGTNTEAFF,TGTGCCAGCAGTCCGGGACAGGGGACAAACACTGAAGCTTTCTTT
-,TRBJ1-1,-,TRBV12-5,CASGLSPTDTEAFF,TGTGCTAGTGGTTTGTCCCCCACGGACACTGAAGCTTTCTTT
-,TRBJ2-5,-,TRBV11-2,CASSPGPPETQYF,TGTGCCAGCAGCCCGGGACCCCCAGAGACCCAGTACTTC
TRBD2,TRBJ2-2,-,TRBV3-1/TRBV3-2,CASSQAPSGHDFGELFF,TGTGCCAGCAGCCAAGCCCCTAGCGGGCATGACTTCGGGGAGCTGTTTTTT
-,TRBJ2-7,-,TRBV12-3/TRBV12-4,CASTLGVFGEQYF,TGTGCCAGCACCCTAGGGGTGTTCGGCGAGCAGTACTTC
TRBD2,TRBJ2-1,-,TRBV24-1,CATSDPGTSPEQFF,TGTGCCACCAGTGATCCCGGGACTAGCCCAGAGCAGTTCTTC
-,TRBJ2-1,once,TRBV3-1/TRBV3-2,CASSQDHLFSSYNEQFF,TGTGCCAGCAGCCAAGACCACCTATTTAGCTCCTACAATGAGCAGTTCTTC
TRBD1,TRBJ1-5,few,TRBV7-2,CASSQGQMINQPQHF,TGTGCCAGCAGCCAGGGACAGATGATCAATCAGCCCCAGCATTTT
TRBD1,TRBJ1-3,-,TRBV28,CPRDRGLGRWGNTIYF,TGTCCCCGGGACAGGGGGCTCGGGAGGTGGGGAAACACCATATATTTT
-,TRBJ2-3,-,TRBV5-1,CASKDSTDTQYF,TGCGCCAGCAAAGACTCCACAGATACGCAGTATTTT
-,TRBJ2-7,-,TRBV12-3/TRBV12-4,CASSLLGEQYF,TGTGCCAGCAGTTTATTAGGGGAGCAGTACTTC
-,TRBJ2-7,-,TRBV5-1,CASSYDSYEQYF,TGCGCCAGCAGCTATGACAGTTACGAGCAGTACTTC
TRBD2,TRBJ2-2,-,TRBV5-1,CASSTGTSGGSLGAGELFF,TGCGCCAGCAGCACTGGGACTAGCGGGGGGTCCCTGGGAGCCGGGGAGCTGTTTTTT
-,TRBJ1-1,-,TRBV7-9,CASSLAPPGLNTEAFF,TGTGCCAGCAGCTTAGCGCCCCCAGGGTTAAACACTGAAGCTTTCTTT
-,TRBJ2-1,-,TRBV4-2,CASSQPGLRNEQFF,TGTGCCAGCAGCCAACCCGGCCTTAGAAATGAGCAGTTCTTC
-,TRBJ2-5,-,TRBV19,CASSPDTYGETQYF,TGTGCCAGTAGTCCCGATACCTACGGGGAGACCCAGTACTTC